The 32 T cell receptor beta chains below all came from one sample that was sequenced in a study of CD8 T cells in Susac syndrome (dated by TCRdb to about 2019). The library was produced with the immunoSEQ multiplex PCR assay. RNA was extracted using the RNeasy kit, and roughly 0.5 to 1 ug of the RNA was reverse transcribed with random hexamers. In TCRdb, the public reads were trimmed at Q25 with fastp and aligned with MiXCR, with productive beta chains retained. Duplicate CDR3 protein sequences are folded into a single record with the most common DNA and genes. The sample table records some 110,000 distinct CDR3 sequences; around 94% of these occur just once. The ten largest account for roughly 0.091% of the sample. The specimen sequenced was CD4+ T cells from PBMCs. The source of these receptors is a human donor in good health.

The CDR3 nucleotides are TGCGCCAGCAGCTTCAACGGGGGGGAGACCCAGTACTTC. This codes for CASSFNGGETQYF. The chain recombines TRBV5-1 with TRBJ2-5; 7 bases fit TRBD2. The CDR3 contains 13 residues. J gave up 5 bases and V 2 bases, and 3 bases lay outside the gene matches. CDR1 and CDR2 from the germline V gene are SGHRS and YFSETQ.

Here the CDR3 reads CASSSKSEGTDTQYF. The CDR3 region has the DNA TGTGCCAGCAGTTCTAAATCAGAGGGAACAGATACGCAGTATTTT. The chain employs TRBV12-3 or TRBV12-4 and TRBJ2-3; a weak D match, TRBD2 (5 bases). V lost 4 bases to trimming and J lost 3 bases, with 14 bases between them. The length of the CDR3 is 15 residues.

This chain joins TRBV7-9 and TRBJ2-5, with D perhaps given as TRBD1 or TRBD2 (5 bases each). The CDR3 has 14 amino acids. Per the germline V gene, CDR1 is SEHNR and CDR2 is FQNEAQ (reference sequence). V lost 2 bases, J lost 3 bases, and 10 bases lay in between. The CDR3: CASSLTRDEETQYF. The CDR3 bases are TGTGCCAGCAGCTTAACACGGGACGAAGAGACCCAGTACTTC.

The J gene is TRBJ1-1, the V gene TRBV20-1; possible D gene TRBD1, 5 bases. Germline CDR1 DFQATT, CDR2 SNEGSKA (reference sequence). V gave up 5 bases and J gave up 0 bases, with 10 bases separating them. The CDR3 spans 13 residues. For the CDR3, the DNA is TGCAGTGCTGGGGGAAAAATGAACACTGAAGCTTTCTTT. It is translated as CSAGGKMNTEAFF.

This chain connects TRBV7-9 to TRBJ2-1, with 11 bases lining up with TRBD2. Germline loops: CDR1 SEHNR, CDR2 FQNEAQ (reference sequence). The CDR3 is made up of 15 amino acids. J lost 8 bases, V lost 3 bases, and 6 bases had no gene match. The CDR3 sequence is CASSFLAGGGDEQFF. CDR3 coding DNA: TGTGCCAGCAGCTTTCTAGCGGGAGGCGGGGATGAGCAGTTCTTC.

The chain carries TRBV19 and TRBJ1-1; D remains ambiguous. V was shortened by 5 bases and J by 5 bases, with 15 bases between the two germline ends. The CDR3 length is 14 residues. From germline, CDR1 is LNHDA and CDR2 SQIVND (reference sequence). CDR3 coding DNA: TGTGCCAGTAGTCCCGCACTTCGGGGTACTGAAGCTTTCTTT. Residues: CASSPALRGTEAFF.

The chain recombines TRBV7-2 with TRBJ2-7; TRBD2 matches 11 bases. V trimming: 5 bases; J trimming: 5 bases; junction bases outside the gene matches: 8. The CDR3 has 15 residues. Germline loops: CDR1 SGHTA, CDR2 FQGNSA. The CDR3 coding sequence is TGTGCCAGCAGCCCGACTAGCGGGACTGTACACGAGCAGTACTTC. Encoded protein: CASSPTSGTVHEQYF.

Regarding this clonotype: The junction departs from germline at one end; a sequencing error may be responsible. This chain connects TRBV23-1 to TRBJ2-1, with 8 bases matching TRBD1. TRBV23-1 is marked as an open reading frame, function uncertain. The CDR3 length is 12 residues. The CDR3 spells CASSQSGDRTIF. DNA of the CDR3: TGCGCCAGCAGTCAATCGGGGGACAGGACCATCTTC.

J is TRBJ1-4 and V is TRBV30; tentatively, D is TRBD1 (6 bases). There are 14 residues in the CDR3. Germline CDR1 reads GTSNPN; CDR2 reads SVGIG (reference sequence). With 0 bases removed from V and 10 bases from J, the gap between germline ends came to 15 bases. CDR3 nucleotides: TGTGCCTGGAGTGTGCCAGGGGTATTACGAAAACTGTTTTTT. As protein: CAWSVPGVLRKLFF.

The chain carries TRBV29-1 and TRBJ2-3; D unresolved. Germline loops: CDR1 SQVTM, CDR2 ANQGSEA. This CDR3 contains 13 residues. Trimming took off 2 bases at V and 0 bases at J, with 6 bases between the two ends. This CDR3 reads CSVEPLSTDTQYF. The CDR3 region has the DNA TGCAGCGTTGAACCTCTTAGCACAGATACGCAGTATTTT.

Written as DNA, the CDR3 is TGTGCCAGCAGCTTGGATAGTTATACGCAGTATTTT. It specifies CASSLDSYTQYF. The chain uses TRBV5-4 and TRBJ2-3; D uncertain. Per germline, CDR1 SGHNT and CDR2 YYREEE (reference sequence). Trimming removed 0 bases at V and 7 bases at J, with 6 bases between. The CDR3 runs 12 residues.

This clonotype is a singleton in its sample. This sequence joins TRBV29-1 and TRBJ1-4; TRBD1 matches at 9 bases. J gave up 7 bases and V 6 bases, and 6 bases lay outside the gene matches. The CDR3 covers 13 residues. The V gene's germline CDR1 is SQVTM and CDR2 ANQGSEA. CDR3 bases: TGCAGCGTAGGAGGACAGGGGCCTGAAAAACTGTTTTTT. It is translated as CSVGGQGPEKLFF.

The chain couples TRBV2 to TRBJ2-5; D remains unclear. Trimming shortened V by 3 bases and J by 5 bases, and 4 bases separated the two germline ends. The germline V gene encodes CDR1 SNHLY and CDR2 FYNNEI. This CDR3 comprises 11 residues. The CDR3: CASSDWETQYF. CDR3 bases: TGTGCCAGCAGTGATTGGGAGACCCAGTACTTC.

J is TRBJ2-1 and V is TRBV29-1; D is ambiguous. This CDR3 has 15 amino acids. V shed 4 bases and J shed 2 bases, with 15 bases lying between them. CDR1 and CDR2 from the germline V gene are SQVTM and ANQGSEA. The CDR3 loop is CSVVGRANTYNEQFF. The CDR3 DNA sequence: TGCAGCGTTGTAGGAAGGGCCAACACCTACAATGAGCAGTTCTTC.

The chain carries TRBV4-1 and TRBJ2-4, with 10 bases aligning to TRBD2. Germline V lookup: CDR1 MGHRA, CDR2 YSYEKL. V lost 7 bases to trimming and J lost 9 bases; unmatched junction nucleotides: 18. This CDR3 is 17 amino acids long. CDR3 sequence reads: CASTPSRGTSVPRIQYF. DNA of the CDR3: TGCGCCAGCACCCCATCACGGGGGACTAGCGTTCCCCGCATTCAGTACTTC.

The CDR3 loop is CAWSPPGVSGNTIYF. The CDR3 DNA is TGTGCCTGGAGCCCCCCGGGGGTCTCTGGAAACACCATATATTTT. The chain has TRBV30 and TRBJ1-3; D might be TRBD1 (5 bases). V was clipped by 3 bases and J by 0 bases, with 12 bases between them. The CDR3 loop spans 15 amino acids. Germline-derived CDR1 and CDR2 are GTSNPN and SVGIG (reference sequence).

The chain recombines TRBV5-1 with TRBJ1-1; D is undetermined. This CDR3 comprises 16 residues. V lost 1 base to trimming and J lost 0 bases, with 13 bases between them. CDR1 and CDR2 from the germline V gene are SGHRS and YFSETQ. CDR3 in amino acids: CASSLIPGFMNTEAFF. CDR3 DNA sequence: TGCGCCAGCAGCTTGATTCCAGGCTTTATGAACACTGAAGCTTTCTTT.

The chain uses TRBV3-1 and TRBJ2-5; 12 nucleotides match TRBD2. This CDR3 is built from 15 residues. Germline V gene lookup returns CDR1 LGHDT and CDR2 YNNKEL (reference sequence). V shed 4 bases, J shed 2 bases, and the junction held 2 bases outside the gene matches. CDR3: CASSRGTSGQETQYF. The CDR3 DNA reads TGTGCCAGCAGCCGAGGGACTAGCGGGCAAGAGACCCAGTACTTC.

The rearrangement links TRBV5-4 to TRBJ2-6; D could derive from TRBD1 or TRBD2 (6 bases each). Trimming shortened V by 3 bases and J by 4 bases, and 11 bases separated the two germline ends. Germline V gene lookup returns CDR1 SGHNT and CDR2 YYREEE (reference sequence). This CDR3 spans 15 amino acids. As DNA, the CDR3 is TGTGCCAGCAGCTCGGCGGGACAAGGGGCCAACGTCCTGACTTTC. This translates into CASSSAGQGANVLTF.

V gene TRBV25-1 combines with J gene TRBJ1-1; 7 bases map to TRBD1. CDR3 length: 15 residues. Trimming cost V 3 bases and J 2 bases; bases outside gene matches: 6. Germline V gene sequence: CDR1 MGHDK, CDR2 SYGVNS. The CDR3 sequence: CASSEPRTGNTEAFF. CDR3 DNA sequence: TGTGCCAGCAGTGAGCCCCGGACAGGAAACACTGAAGCTTTCTTT.

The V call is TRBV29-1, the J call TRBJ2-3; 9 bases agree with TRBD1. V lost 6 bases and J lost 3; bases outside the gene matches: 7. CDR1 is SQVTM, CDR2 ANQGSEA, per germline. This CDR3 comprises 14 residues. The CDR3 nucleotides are TGCAGCGTCGTTGGGGGACAGGGAACAGATACGCAGTATTTT. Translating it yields CSVVGGQGTDTQYF.

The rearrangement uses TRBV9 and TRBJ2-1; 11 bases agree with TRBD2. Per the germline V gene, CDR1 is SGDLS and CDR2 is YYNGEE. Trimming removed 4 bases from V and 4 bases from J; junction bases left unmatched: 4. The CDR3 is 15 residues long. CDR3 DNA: TGTGCCAGCAGCTCTACTAGCGGGGGTTACAATGAGCAGTTCTTC. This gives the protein CASSSTSGGYNEQFF.

CDR3 coding DNA: TGTGCCAGCAGCCAAGCGGGACTAGCGGGGTTAAACACCGGGGAGCTGTTTTTT. It codes for CASSQAGLAGLNTGELFF. The rearrangement uses TRBV4-2 and TRBJ2-2, with TRBD2 identical over 13 bases. This CDR3 is 18 amino acids long. Unmatched junction bases numbered 4, after V lost 1 base and J lost 2 bases. CDR1 LGHNA and CDR2 YNFKEQ come from the germline V gene.

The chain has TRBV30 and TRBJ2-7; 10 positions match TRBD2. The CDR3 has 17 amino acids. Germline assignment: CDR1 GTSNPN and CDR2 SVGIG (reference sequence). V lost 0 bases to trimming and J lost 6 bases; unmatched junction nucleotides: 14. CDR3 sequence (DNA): TGTGCCTGGAGTGTAAGGGCTAGCGGGAGTACTGCGTCCGAGCAGTACTTC. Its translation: CAWSVRASGSTASEQYF.

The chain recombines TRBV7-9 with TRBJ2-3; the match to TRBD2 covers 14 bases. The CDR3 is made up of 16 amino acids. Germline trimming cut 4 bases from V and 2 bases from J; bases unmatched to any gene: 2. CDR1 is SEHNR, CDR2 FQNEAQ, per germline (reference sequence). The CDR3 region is CASSSGLAGVTDTQYF. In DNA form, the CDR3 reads TGTGCCAGCAGCTCGGGACTAGCGGGGGTCACAGATACGCAGTATTTT.

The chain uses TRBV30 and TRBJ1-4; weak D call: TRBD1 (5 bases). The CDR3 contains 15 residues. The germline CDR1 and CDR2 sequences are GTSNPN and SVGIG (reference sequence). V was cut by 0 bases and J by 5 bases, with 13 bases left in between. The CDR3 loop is CAWSVQISGNEKLFF. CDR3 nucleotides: TGTGCCTGGAGTGTACAAATTTCAGGGAATGAAAAACTGTTTTTT.

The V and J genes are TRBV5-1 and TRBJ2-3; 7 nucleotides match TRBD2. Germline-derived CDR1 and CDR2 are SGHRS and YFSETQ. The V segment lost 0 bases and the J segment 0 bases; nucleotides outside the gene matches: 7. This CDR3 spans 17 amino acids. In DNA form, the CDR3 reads TGCGCCAGCAGCTTGGCCATTGAGCGGGGTAGCACAGATACGCAGTATTTT. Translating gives CASSLAIERGSTDTQYF.

The DNA for the CDR3 is TGTGCCAGCACCGAGACGCGGAACACTGAAGCTTTCTTT. Translated, it gives CASTETRNTEAFF. The rearrangement links TRBV28 to TRBJ1-1; no reliable D call. The CDR3 runs 13 residues. Per the germline V gene, CDR1 is MDHEN and CDR2 is SYDVKM. V lost 7 bases, J lost 1 base, and 10 bases lay in between.

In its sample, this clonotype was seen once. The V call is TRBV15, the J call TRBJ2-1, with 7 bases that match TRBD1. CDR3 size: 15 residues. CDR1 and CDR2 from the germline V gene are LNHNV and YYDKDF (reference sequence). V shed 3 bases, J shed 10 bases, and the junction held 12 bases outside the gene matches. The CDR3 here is CATSSADRALGEQFF. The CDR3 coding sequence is TGTGCCACCAGCAGTGCCGACAGGGCCCTCGGGGAGCAGTTCTTC.

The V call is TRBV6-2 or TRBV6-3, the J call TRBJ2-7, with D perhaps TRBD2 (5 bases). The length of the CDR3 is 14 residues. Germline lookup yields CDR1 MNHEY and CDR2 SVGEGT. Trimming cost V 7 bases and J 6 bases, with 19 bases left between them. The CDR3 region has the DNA TGTGCCAGCACCCATCGATCGGGAACTACCGAGCAGTACTTC. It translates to CASTHRSGTTEQYF.

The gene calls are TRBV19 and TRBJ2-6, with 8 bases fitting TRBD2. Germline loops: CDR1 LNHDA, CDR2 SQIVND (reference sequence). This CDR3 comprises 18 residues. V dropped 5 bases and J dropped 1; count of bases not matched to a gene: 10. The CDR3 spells CASSRLIAGQSGANVLTF. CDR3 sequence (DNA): TGTGCCAGTAGTCGTCTGATAGCGGGACAATCTGGGGCCAACGTCCTGACTTTC.

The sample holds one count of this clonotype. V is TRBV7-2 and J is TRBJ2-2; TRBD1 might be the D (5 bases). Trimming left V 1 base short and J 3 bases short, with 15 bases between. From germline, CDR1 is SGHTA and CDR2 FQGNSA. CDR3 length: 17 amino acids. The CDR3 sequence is CASSLGVGVTDTGELFF. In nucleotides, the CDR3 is TGTGCCAGCAGCTTAGGGGTAGGGGTTACGGACACCGGGGAGCTGTTTTTT.